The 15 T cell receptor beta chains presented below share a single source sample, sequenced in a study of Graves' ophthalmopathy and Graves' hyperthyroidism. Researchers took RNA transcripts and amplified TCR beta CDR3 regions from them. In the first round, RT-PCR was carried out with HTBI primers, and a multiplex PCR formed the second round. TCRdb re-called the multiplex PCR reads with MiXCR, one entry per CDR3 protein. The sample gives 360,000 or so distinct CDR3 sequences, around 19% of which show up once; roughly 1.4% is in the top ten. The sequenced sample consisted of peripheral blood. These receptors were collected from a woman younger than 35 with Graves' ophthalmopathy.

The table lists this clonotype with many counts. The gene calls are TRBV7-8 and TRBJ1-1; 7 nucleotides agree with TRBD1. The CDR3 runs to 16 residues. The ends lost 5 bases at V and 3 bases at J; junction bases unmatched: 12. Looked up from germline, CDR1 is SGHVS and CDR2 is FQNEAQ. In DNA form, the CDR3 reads TGTGCCAGCAGCCCTGACAGGGACCCCTCGTACACTGAAGCTTTCTTT. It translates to CASSPDRDPSYTEAFF.

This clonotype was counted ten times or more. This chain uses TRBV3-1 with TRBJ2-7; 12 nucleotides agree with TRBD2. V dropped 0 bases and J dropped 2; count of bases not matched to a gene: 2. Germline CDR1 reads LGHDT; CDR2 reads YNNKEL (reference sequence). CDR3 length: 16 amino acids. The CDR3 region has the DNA TGTGCCAGCAGCCAAGAGGGACTAGCGGGCACCTACGAGCAGTACTTC. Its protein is CASSQEGLAGTYEQYF.

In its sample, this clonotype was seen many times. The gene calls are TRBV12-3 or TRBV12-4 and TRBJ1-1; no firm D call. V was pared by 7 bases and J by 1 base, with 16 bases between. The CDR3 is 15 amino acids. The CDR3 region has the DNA TGTGCCAGCAATGCGATCCGGGCCTCGAACACTGAAGCTTTCTTT. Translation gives CASNAIRASNTEAFF.

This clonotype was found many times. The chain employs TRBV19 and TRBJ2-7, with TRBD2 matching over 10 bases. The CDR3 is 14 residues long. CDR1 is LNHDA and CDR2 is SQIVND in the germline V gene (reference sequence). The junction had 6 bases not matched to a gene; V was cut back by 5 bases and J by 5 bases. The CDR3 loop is CASSRASGSHEQYF. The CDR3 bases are TGTGCCAGTAGTCGGGCTAGCGGGAGCCACGAGCAGTACTTC.

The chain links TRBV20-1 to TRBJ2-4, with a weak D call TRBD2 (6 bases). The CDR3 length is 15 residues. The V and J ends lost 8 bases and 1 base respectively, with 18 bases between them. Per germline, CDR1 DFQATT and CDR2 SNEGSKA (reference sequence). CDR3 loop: CSHTTRGFAKNIQYF. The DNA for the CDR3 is TGCAGTCACACGACCCGGGGGTTTGCCAAAAACATTCAGTACTTC.

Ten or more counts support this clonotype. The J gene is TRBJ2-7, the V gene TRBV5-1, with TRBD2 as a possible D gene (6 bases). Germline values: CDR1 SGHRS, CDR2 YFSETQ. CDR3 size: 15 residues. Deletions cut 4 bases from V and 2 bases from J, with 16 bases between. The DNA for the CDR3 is TGCGCCAGCAGCCCCGGCGGGGCTAGGGCCTACGAGCAGTACTTC. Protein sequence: CASSPGGARAYEQYF.

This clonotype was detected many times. The CDR3: CASSPGLAGAISYEQYF. The CDR3 region has the DNA TGTGCCAGCAGCCCGGGACTAGCGGGGGCGATCTCCTACGAGCAGTACTTC. This chain connects TRBV4-2 to TRBJ2-7; TRBD2 aligns across 14 bases. The CDR3 consists of 17 residues. The V and J ends lost 4 bases and 0 bases, in that order; junction bases with no gene match: 5. CDR1 and CDR2 from the germline V gene are LGHNA and YNFKEQ.

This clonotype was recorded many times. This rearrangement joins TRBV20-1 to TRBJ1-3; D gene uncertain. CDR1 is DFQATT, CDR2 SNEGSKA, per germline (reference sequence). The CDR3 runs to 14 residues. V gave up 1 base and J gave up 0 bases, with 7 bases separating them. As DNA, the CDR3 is TGCAGTGCTAGAGGCGGCCTCTCTGGAAACACCATATATTTT. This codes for CSARGGLSGNTIYF.

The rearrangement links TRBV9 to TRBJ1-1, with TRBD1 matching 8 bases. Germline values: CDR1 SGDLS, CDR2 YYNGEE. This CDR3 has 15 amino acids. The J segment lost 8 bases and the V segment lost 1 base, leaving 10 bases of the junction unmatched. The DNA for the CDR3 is TGTGCCAGCAGCGTAATGGAACAGGGGGTGACGGAAGCTTTCTTT. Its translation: CASSVMEQGVTEAFF.

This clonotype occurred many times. The CDR3 here is CSARMGAYEQYF. The DNA of the CDR3 is TGCAGCGCCCGAATGGGGGCATACGAGCAGTACTTC. This chain uses TRBV29-1 with TRBJ2-7; tentative D call: TRBD1 (6 bases). This CDR3 is 12 amino acids long. The V gene's germline CDR1 is SQVTM and CDR2 ANQGSEA. The V end was cut by 7 bases, the J end by 4 bases, with 14 bases between.

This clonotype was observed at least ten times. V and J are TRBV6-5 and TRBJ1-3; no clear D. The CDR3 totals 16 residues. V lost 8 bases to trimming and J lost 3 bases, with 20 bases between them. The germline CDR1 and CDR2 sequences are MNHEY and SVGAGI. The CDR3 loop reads CASGDPKASRGNTIYF. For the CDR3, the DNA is TGTGCCAGCGGAGACCCGAAGGCGTCCCGTGGAAACACCATATATTTT.

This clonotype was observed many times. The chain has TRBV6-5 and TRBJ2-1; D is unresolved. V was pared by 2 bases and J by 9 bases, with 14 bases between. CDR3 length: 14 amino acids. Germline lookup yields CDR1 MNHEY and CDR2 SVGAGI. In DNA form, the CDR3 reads TGTGCCAGCAGTTACACGACCATGGGCGGTGAGCAGTTCTTC. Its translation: CASSYTTMGGEQFF.

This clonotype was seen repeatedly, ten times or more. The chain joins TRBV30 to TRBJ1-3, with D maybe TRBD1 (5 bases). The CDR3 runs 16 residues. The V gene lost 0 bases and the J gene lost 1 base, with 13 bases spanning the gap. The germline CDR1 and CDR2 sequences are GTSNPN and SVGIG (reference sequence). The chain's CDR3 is CAWSVGTSRSGNTIYF. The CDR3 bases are TGTGCCTGGAGTGTGGGGACCTCGCGATCTGGAAACACCATATATTTT.

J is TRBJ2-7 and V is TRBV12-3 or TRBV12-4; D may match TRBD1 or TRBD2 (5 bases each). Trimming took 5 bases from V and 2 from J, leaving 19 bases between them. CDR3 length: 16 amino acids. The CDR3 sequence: CASSRSSGTLPYEQYF. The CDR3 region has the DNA TGTGCCAGCAGTCGGAGTTCCGGGACGCTACCCTACGAGCAGTACTTC.

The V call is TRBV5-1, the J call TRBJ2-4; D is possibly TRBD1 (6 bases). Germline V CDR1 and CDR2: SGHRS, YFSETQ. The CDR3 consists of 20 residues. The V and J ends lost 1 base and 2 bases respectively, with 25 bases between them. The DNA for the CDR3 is TGCGCCAGCAGCTTGCGTGAGGACAGCCGGAGAGGATACTCCAAAAACATTCAGTACTTC. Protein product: CASSLREDSRRGYSKNIQYF.